This T cell receptor beta chain was captured by sequencing in a study of blood T cells in healthy people across ages. This clonotype was detected only a few times. The CDR3 extends over 18 amino acids. A second about 7 to 12 cycle PCR used barcoded and J-beta primers. TCRdb re-analysed the 5' RACE reads in MiXCR, keeping a single row per CDR3 protein. This sample has about 1.1 million distinct CDR3 sequences; more than 30% occur once, and the top ten carry around 13%. Material: blood. The TCR sequence derives from a man between 18 and 29 years old in good health. The chain uses TRBV21-1 and TRBJ2-4; the DNA was not compared with TRBD1, the D call given in the table. TRBV21-1 counts as a pseudogene. The DNA for the CDR3 is TGTGCCAGCAAACCCAGCAAATTTGCGGGGGCTCCCAAAAACATTCAGTACTTC. Its protein product is CASKPSKFAGAPKNIQYF.